Sequencing of this T cell receptor (beta chain) was carried out in a study of identical twins. Study-wide results and caveats: Partly confounded zero-insertion analyses could result from invariant MAIT and iNKT cells. Twin pairs had excess sharing that was weaker in beta out-of-frame sequences. Insertions were reduced in abundant cord blood beta clonotypes but not in memory repertoires.

With regard to this clonotype: Antigen specificity is unknown.

Trimming took 5 bases from V and 0 from J; bases not matched to a gene: 5. The CDR3 covers 16 residues. In germline, CDR1 is DFQATT, CDR2 SNEGSKA (reference sequence). Template switching added a universal primer binding site, and final cDNA carried unique molecular identifiers. TCRdb ran MiXCR on the 5' RACE reads and lists one entry per CDR3 protein. The data show nearly 900,000 distinct CDR3 sequences, approximately 13% seen once. These records were also assigned to another study, of yellow fever vaccine responses in identical twins.

The clonotype was recovered from a woman aged 18-30 years in good health. The sequenced sample consisted of PBMCs. This chain joins TRBV20-1 and TRBJ2-2; 11 bases fit TRBD2. CDR3 nucleotide sequence: TGCAGTGCTCCGAGACTAGCGGGGCCGAACACCGGGGAGCTGTTTTTT. Protein sequence: CSAPRLAGPNTGELFF.